This T cell receptor (beta chain) came from a study of shared T cell receptors in the human thymus. This clone appeared a single time. Assay used: immunoSEQ multiplex PCR; TCRdb lists only in-frame clones, some missing. The sample has hundreds of thousands of clones, approximately 80% seen once. The sample also formed part of further work on human thymus T cells. From that second work: Resections removed during corrective heart surgery provided the thymus tissue used. V and J genes seemed to be used with bias in thymic and blood repertoires. Unrelated people showed highly overlapping thymic repertoires, related research reported.

Sequenced input: thymocytes. The TCR originated in a boy in the first two years of life with a congenital heart defect.

The CDR3 sequence is CASSARTRRSEQYF. In DNA form, the CDR3 reads TGCGCCAGCAGCGCCCGGACTAGACGAAGCGAGCAGTACTTC. The J gene is TRBJ2-7, the V gene TRBV4-3; 7 nucleotides align to TRBD2. The CDR3 has 14 amino acids. The germline gives CDR1 LGHNA, CDR2 YSLEER. The trim removed 5 bases at V and 6 bases at J, leaving 10 bases unmatched.